The TCR beta chain described here comes from a study of lymphopenia after photon versus proton radiotherapy. From germline, CDR1 is SGHTA and CDR2 FQGTGA. Deletions cut 5 bases from V and 5 bases from J, with 12 bases between. The CDR3 has 14 residues. Assay used: immunoSEQ multiplex PCR; TCRdb lists only in-frame clones, some missing. The sample lists around 26,000 clones; around 80% were seen once. The sample here was peripheral blood, taken from a patient treated with photon-based radiotherapy. This chain links TRBV7-3 with TRBJ2-2; D tentatively reads TRBD1 or TRBD2 (5 bases each). The receptor comes from a man aged 50 to 59 with gastric cancer. The CDR3 here is CASSHPGTTGELFF. The CDR3 DNA sequence: TGTGCCAGCAGCCATCCAGGGACGACCGGGGAGCTGTTTTTT. Supplemented by reference TRBV7-3 and TRBJ2-2, the full variable domain reads GAGVSQTPSNKVTEKGKYVELRCDPISGHTALYWYRQSLGQGPEFLIYFQGTGAADDSGLPNDRFFAVRPEGSVSTLKIQRTERGDSAVYLCASSHPGTTGELFFGEGSRLTVL.